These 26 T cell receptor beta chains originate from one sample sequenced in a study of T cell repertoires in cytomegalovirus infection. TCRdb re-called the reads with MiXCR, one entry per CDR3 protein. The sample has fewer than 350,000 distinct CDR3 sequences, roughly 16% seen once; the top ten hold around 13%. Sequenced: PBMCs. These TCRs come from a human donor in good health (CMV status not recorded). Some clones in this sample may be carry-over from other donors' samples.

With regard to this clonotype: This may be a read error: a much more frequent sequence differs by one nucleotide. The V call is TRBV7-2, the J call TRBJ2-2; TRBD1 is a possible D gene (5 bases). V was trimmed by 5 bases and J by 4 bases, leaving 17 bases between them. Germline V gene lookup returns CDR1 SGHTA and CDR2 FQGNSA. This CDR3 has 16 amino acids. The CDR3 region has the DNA TGTACCAGCAGCCTAGATGTTGCCAGGGTCACCGGGGAGCTGTTTTTT. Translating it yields CTSSLDVARVTGELFF.

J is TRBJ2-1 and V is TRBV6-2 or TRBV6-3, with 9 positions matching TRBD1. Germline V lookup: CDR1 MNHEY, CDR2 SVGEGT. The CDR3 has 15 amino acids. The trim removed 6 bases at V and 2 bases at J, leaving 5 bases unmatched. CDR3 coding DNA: TGTGCCAGCAGCCTACAGGGGGCAGCCTACAATGAGCAGTTCTTC. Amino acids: CASSLQGAAYNEQFF.

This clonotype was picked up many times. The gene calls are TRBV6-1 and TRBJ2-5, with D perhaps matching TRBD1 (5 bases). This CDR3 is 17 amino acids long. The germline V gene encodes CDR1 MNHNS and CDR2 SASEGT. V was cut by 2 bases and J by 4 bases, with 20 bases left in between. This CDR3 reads CASSERPGAGIGETQYF. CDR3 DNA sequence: TGTGCCAGCAGTGAAAGACCCGGAGCAGGGATAGGAGAGACCCAGTACTTC.

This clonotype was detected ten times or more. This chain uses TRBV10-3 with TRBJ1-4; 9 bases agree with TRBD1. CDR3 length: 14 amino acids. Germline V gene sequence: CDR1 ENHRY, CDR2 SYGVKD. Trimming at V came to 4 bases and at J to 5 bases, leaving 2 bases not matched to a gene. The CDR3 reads CAISADRGNEKLFF. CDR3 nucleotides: TGTGCCATCAGTGCGGACAGGGGAAATGAAAAACTGTTTTTT.

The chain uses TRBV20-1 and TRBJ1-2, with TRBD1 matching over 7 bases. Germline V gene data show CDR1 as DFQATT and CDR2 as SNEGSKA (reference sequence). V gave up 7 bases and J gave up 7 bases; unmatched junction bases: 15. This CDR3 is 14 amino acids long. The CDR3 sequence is CSVPFVGGLGGYTF. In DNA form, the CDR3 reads TGCAGTGTCCCGTTCGTAGGGGGCTTAGGTGGCTACACCTTC.

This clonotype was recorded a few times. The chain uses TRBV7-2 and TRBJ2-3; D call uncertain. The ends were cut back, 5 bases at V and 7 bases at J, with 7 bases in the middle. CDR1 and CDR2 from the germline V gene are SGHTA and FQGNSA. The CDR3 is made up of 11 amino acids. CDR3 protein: CASSPSYTQYF. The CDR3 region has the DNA TGTGCCAGCAGCCCCTCCTATACGCAGTATTTT.

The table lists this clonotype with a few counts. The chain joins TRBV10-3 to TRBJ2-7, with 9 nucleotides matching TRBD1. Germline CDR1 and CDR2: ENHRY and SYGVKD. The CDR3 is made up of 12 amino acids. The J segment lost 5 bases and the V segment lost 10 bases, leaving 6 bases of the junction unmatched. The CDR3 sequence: CATSGQGHEQYF. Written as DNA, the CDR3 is TGTGCCACATCGGGACAGGGACACGAGCAGTACTTC.

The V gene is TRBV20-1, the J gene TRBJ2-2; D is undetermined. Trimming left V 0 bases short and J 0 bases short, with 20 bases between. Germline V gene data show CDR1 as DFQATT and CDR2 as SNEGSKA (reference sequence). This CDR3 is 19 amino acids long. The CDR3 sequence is CSARDPREASNSNTGELFF. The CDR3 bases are TGCAGTGCTAGAGATCCCCGTGAGGCGTCGAATTCGAACACCGGGGAGCTGTTTTTT.

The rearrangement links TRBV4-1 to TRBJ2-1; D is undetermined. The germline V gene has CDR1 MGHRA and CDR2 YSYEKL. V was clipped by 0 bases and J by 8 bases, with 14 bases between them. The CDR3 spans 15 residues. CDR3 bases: TGCGCCAGCAGCCAAGAATGGACCTATGGCCATGAGCAGTTCTTC. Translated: CASSQEWTYGHEQFF.

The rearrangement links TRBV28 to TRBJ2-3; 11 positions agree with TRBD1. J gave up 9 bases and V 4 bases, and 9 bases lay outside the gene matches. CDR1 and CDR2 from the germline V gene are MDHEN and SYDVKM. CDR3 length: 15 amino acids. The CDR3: CASSSTGQGVRTQYF. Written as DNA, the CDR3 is TGTGCCAGCAGTTCCACGGGACAGGGGGTTCGGACGCAGTATTTT. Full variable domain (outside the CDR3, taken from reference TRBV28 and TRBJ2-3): DVKVTQSSRYLVKRTGEKVFLECVQDMDHENMFWYRQDPGLGLRLIYFSYDVKMKEKGDIPEGYSVSREKKERFSLILESASTNQTSMYLCASSSTGQGVRTQYFGPGTRLTVL.

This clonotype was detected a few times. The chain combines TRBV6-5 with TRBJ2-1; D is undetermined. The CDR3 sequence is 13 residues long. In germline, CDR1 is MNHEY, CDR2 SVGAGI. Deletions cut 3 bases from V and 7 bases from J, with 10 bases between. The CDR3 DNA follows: TGTGCCAGCAGTTATCTCAGGTGGAATGAGCAGTTCTTC. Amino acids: CASSYLRWNEQFF.

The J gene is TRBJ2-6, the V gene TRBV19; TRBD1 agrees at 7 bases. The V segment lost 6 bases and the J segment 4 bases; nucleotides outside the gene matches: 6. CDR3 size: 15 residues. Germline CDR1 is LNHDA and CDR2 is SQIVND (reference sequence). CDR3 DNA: TGTGCCAGTAGAGACCGACAGGGCGGGGCCAACGTCCTGACTTTC. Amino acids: CASRDRQGGANVLTF.

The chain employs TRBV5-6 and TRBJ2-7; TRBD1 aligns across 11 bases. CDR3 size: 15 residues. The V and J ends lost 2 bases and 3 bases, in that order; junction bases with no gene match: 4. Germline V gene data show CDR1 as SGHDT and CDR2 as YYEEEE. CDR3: CASSFSGTGGYEQYF. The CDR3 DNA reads TGTGCCAGCAGCTTTAGTGGGACAGGGGGCTACGAGCAGTACTTC.

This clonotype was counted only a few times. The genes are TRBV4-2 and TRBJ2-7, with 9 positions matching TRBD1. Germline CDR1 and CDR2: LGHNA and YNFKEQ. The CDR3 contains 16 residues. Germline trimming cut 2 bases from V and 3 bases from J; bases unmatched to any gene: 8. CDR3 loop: CASSQYTGGPDYEQYF. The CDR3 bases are TGTGCCAGCAGCCAATACACAGGGGGCCCGGACTACGAGCAGTACTTC.

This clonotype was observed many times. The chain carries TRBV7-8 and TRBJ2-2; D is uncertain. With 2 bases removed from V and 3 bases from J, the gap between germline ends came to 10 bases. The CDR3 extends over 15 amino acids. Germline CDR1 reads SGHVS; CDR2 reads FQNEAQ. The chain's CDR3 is CASSLRVSHTGELFF. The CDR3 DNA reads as TGTGCCAGCAGCTTAAGGGTTTCTCACACCGGGGAGCTGTTTTTT. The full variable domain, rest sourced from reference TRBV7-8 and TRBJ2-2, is GAGVSQSPRYKVAKRGQDVALRCDPISGHVSLFWYQQALGQGPEFLTYFQNEAQLDKSGLPSDRFFAERPEGSVSTLKIQRTQQEDSAVYLCASSLRVSHTGELFFGEGSRLTVL.

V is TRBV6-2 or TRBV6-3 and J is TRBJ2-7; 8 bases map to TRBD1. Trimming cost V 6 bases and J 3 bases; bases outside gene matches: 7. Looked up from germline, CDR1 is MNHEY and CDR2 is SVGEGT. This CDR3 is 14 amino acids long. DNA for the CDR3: TGTGCCAGCAGATCCGGGACAGGAGTCTACGAGCAGTACTTC. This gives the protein CASRSGTGVYEQYF.

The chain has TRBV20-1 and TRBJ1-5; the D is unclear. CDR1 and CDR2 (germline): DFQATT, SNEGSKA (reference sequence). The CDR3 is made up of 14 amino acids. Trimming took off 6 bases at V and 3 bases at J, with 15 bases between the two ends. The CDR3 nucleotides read TGCAGTGCAGCCTCGGGGAGCGACAATCAGCCCCAGCATTTT. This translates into CSAASGSDNQPQHF.

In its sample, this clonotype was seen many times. CDR3 in amino acids: CASSLYRFGYGYTF. CDR3 nucleotide sequence: TGTGCCAGCAGTTTATACAGGTTCGGCTATGGCTACACCTTC. V gene TRBV12-3 or TRBV12-4 combines with J gene TRBJ1-2; possible D gene TRBD1, 5 bases. The CDR3 length is 14 residues. The V end was cut by 2 bases, the J end by 4 bases, with 11 bases between.

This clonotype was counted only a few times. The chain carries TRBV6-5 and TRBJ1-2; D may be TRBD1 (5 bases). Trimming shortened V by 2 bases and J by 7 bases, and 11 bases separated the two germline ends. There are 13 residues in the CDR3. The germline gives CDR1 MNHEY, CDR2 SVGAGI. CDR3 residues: CASSYPGGAGYTF. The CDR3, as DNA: TGTGCCAGCAGTTACCCCGGTGGGGCTGGCTACACCTTC.

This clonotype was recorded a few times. The CDR3: CSVEGQLLSYNEQFF. In nucleotides, the CDR3 is TGCAGCGTTGAGGGACAGTTGTTGTCCTACAATGAGCAGTTCTTC. This chain connects TRBV29-1 to TRBJ2-1; 7 bases match TRBD1. J lost 1 base, V lost 3 bases, and 6 bases had no gene match. Germline CDR1 and CDR2: SQVTM and ANQGSEA. The CDR3 is 15 amino acids.

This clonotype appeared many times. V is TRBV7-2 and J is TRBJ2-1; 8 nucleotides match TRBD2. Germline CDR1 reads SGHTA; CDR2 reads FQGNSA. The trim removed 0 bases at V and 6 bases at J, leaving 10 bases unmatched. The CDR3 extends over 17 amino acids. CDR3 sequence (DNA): TGTGCCAGCAGCTTAGCAGGGGGGGCGGGGGGACTCAATGAGCAGTTCTTC. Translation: CASSLAGGAGGLNEQFF.

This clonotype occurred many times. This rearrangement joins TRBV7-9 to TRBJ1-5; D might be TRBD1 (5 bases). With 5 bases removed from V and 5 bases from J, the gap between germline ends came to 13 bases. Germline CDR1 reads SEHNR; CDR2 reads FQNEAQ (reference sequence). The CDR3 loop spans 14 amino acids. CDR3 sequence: CASSPAGPDQPQHF. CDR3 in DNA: TGTGCCAGCAGCCCGGCAGGGCCTGATCAGCCCCAGCATTTT.

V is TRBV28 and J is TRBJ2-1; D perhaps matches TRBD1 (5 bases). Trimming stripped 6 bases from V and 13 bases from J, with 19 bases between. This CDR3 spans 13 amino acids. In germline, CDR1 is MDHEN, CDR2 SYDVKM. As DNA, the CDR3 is TGTGCCAGCAGCCCTCAACTGCAGGGAAGACAGTTCTTC. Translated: CASSPQLQGRQFF. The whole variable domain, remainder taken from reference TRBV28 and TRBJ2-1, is DVKVTQSSRYLVKRTGEKVFLECVQDMDHENMFWYRQDPGLGLRLIYFSYDVKMKEKGDIPEGYSVSREKKERFSLILESASTNQTSMYLCASSPQLQGRQFFGPGTRLTVL.

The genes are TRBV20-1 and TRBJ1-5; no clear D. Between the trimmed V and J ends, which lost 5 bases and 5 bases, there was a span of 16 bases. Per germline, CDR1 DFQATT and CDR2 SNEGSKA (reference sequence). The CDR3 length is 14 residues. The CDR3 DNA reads TGCAGTGCTCCGGCCGGCCCCGGAGATCAGCCCCAGCATTTT. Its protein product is CSAPAGPGDQPQHF.

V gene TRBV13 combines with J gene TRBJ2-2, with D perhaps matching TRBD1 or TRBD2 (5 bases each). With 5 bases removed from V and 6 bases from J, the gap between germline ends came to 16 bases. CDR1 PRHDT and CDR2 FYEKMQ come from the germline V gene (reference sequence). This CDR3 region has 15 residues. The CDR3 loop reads CASSPSVGTAGELFF. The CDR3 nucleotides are TGTGCCAGCAGCCCGTCCGTAGGGACGGCCGGGGAGCTGTTTTTT.

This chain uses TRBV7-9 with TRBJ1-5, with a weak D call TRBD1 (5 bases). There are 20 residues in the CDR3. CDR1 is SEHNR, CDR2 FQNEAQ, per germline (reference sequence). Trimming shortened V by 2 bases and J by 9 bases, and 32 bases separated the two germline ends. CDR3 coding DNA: TGTGCCAGCAGCTTAAGCGGTCCCGGGGCCGGGACGCTACTCGGGGGGCCCCAGCATTTT. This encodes CASSLSGPGAGTLLGGPQHF.